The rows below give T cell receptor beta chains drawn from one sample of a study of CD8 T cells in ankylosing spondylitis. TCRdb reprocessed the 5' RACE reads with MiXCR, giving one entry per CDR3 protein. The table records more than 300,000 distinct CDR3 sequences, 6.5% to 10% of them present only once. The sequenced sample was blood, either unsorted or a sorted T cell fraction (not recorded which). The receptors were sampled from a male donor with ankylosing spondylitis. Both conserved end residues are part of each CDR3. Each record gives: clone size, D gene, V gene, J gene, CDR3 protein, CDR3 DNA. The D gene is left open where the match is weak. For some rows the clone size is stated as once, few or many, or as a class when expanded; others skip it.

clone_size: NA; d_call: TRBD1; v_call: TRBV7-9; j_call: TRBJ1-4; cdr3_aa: CASSSRGPGQGHEKLFF; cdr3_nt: TGTGCCAGCAGCTCCAGGGGCCCGGGACAGGGTCATGAAAAACTGTTTTTT
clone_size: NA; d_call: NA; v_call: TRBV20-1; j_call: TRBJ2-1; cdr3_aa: CSASRLLDGLMNEQFF; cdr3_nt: TGCAGTGCTAGCCGTCTTTTAGATGGGCTGATGAATGAGCAGTTCTTC
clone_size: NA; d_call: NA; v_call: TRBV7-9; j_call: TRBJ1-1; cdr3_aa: CASSRDVYGPEAFF; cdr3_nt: TGTGCCAGCAGCCGGGACGTCTATGGGCCTGAAGCTTTCTTT
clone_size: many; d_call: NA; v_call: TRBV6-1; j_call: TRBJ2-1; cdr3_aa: CASSFVWPDNEQFF; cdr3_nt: TGTGCCAGCAGCTTCGTATGGCCCGACAATGAGCAGTTCTTC
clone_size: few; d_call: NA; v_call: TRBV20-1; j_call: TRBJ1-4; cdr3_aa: CSALQGYEKLFF; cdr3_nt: TGCAGTGCTTTACAGGGTTATGAAAAACTGTTTTTT
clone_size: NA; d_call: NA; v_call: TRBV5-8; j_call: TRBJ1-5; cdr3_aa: CASTKTDHQPQHF; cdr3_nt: TGTGCCAGCACCAAGACAGACCATCAGCCCCAGCATTTT
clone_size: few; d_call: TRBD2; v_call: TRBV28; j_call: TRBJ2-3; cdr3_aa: CASSFLREVIDTQYF; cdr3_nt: TGTGCCAGCAGTTTCTTGCGGGAGGTTATAGATACGCAGTATTTT
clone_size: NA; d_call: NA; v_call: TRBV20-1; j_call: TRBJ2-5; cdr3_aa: CSATGYDPGETQYF; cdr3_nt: TGCAGTGCTACCGGGTACGACCCTGGGGAGACCCAGTACTTC
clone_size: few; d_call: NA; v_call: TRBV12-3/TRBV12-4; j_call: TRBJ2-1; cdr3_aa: CASSLAGTLSYNEQFF; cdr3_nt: TGTGCCAGCAGTTTAGCGGGGACTCTCTCCTACAATGAGCAGTTCTTC
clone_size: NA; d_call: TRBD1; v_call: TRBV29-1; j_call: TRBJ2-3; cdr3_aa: CSGGTGGAGDTQYF; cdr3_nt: TGCAGCGGCGGGACAGGGGGCGCGGGGGATACGCAGTATTTT
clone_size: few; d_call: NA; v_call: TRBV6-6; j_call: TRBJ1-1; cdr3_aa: CASSYGDTEAFF; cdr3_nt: TGTGCCAGCAGTTACGGGGACACTGAAGCTTTCTTT
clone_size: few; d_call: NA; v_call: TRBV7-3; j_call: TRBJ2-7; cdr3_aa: CASSLSGTSAYEQYF; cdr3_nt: TGTGCCAGCAGCTTATCAGGGACGTCAGCCTACGAGCAGTACTTC
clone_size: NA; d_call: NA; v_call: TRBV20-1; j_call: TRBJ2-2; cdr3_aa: CSARPRTENTGELFF; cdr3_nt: TGCAGTGCTAGACCTCGGACGGAAAACACCGGGGAGCTGTTTTTT
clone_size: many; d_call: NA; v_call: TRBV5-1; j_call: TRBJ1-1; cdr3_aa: CASSLVPPGNTEAFF; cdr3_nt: TGCGCCAGCAGCTTGGTACCCCCGGGGAACACTGAAGCTTTCTTT
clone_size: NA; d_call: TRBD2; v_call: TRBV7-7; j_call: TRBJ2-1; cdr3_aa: CASSLTSGRRNEQFF; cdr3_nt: TGTGCCAGCAGCTTAACTAGCGGGAGGCGGAATGAGCAGTTCTTC
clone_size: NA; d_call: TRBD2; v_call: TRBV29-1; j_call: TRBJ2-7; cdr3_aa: CSVDGRLGRRSYEQYF; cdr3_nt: TGCAGCGTTGACGGGAGGCTGGGACGGAGGTCCTACGAGCAGTACTTC
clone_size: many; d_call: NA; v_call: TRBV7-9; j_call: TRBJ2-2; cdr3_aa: CASSLASQTTGELFF; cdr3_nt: TGTGCCAGCAGCTTAGCTTCCCAAACCACCGGGGAGCTGTTTTTT
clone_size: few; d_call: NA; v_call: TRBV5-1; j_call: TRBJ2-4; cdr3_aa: CASSLMWGSDIQYF; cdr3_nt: TGCGCCAGCAGCTTGATGTGGGGGTCGGACATTCAGTACTTC
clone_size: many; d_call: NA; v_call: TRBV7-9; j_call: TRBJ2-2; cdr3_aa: CASSSRDSFTGELFF; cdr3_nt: TGTGCCAGCAGCTCCCGGGACTCATTCACCGGGGAGCTGTTTTTT
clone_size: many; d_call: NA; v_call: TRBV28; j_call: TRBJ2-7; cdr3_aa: CASSDIRGYEQYF; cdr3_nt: TGTGCCAGCAGTGATATCAGGGGTTACGAGCAGTACTTC
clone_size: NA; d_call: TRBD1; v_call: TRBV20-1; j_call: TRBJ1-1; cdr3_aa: CSARKWGQVNTEAFF; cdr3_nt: TGCAGTGCTAGGAAGTGGGGACAGGTGAACACTGAAGCTTTCTTT
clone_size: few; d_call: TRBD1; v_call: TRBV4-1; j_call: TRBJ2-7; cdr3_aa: CASSRLVSRGQTVEQYF; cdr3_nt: TGCGCCAGCAGCCGCCTAGTAAGCCGGGGACAGACCGTCGAGCAGTACTTC
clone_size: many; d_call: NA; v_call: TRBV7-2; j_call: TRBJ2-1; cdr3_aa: CASSYGRYNEQFF; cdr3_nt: TGTGCCAGCAGCTATGGCAGGTACAATGAGCAGTTCTTC
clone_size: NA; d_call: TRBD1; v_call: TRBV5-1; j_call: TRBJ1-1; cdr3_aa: CASSPDRRYTEAFF; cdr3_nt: TGCGCCAGCAGCCCGGACAGGCGGTACACTGAAGCTTTCTTT
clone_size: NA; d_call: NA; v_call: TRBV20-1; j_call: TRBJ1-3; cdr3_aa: CSRQFFGRNTIYF; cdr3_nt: TGCAGCCGACAGTTCTTTGGACGAAACACCATATATTTT